These 2 T cell receptor beta chains share one sample of origin, sequenced in a study of Ad26.COV2.S vaccination and SARS-CoV-2 variants. Treatment defined: around 19 received Ad26.COV2.S at low or high dose, single or two shots; a few received placebo; per-sample allocation not given. Samples were taken on day 63 after the first vaccine or placebo injection. Clones were read by immunoSEQ multiplex PCR, and TCRdb kept only the in-frame ones, dropping some. Of around 300,000 clones in the sample, around 88% are singletons; the top ten hold about 10%. This sample comprised peripheral blood, obtained in a trial of Ad26.COV2.S vaccine versus placebo. The receptor set was obtained from a person between 18 and 60 years old who received the Ad26.COV2.S COVID-19 vaccine or a placebo.

V and J are TRBV12-3 or TRBV12-4 and TRBJ1-4; D gene unclear. The CDR3 totals 12 residues. V lost 7 bases and J lost 8, with 11 bases in between. The CDR3 region is CASTVGGEKLFF. As DNA, the CDR3 is TGTGCCAGCACGGTCGGAGGGGAAAAACTGTTTTTT.

V is TRBV28 and J is TRBJ1-2; D might be TRBD1 (5 bases). The germline gives CDR1 MDHEN, CDR2 SYDVKM. This CDR3 region has 14 residues. The V gene lost 3 bases and the J gene lost 12 bases, with 20 bases spanning the gap. The CDR3 nucleotides read TGTGCCAGCAGTTTTCAGCAAAGGGGCTTGGGGCACACCTTC. This gives the protein CASSFQQRGLGHTF.